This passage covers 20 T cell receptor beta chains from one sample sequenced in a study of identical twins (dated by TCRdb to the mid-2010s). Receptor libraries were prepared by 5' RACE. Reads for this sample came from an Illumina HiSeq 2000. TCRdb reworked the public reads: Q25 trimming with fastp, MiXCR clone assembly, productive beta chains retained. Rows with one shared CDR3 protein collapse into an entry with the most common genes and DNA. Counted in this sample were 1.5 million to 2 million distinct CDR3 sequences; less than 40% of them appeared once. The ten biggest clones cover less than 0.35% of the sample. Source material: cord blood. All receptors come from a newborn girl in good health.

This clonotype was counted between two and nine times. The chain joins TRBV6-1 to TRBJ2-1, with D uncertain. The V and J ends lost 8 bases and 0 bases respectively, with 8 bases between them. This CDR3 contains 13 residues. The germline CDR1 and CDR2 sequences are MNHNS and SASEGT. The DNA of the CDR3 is TGTGCCAGCCAACTCCTCTCCTACAATGAGCAGTTCTTC. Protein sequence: CASQLLSYNEQFF.

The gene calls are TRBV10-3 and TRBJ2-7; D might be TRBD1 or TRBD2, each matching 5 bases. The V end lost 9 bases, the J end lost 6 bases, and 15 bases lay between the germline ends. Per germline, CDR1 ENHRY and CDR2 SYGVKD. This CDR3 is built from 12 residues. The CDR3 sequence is CAIWDPGSEQYF. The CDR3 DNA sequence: TGTGCCATTTGGGACCCAGGGTCCGAGCAGTACTTC.

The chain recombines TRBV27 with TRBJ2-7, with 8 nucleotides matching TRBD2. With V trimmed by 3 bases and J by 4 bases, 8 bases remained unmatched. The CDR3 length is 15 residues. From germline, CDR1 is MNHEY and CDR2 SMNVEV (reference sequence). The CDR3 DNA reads TGTGCCAGCAGTTTCAGAGGCGGGAGGTTTTACGAGCAGTACTTC. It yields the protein CASSFRGGRFYEQYF.

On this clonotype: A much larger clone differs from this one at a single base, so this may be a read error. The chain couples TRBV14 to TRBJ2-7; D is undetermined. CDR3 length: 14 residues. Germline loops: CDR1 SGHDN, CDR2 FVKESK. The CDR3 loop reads CAGSQDRSLYEQYF. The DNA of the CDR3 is TGTGCCGGCAGCCAAGATAGATCACTCTACGAGCAGTACTTC.

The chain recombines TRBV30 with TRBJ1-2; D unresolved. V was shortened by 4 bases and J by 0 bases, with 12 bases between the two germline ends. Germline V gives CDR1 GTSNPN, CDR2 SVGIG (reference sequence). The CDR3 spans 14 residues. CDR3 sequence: CAWTSVPANYGYTF. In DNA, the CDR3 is TGTGCCTGGACCTCAGTTCCCGCTAACTATGGCTACACCTTC.

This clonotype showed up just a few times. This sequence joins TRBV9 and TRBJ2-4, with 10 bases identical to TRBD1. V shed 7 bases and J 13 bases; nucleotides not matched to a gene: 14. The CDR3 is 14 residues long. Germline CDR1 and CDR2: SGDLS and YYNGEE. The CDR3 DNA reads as TGTGCCAGCTCCGGACAGGGGGGTACTACGGGGCAGTACTTC. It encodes CASSGQGGTTGQYF.

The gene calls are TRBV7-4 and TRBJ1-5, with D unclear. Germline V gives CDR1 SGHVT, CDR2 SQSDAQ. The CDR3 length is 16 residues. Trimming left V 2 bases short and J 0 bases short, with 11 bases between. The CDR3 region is CASSLPEDDSNQPQHF. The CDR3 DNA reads TGTGCCAGCAGCTTACCAGAGGATGATAGCAATCAGCCCCAGCATTTT.

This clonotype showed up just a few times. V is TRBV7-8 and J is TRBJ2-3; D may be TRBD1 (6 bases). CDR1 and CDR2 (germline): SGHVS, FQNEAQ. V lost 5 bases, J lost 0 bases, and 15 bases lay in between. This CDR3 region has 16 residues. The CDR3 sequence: CASSPPRGPSTDTQYF. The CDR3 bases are TGTGCCAGCAGCCCCCCCAGGGGTCCTAGCACAGATACGCAGTATTTT.

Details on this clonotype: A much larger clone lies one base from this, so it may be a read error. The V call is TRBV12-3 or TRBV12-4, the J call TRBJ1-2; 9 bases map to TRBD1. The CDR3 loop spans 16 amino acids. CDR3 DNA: TGTGCCAGCAGTGGTCCAACACAGGGGGCTACCTATTGCTACACCTTC. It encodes CASSGPTQGATYCYTF.

CDR3: CASTDLARERTRVGNEQFF. The CDR3 DNA is TGTGCCAGCACCGACCTGGCAAGAGAGCGGACTAGGGTGGGCAATGAGCAGTTCTTC. The genes are TRBV5-6 and TRBJ2-1; 7 bases match TRBD2. Germline loops: CDR1 SGHDT, CDR2 YYEEEE. The V and J ends lost 6 bases and 6 bases, in that order; junction bases with no gene match: 24. The CDR3 spans 19 residues.

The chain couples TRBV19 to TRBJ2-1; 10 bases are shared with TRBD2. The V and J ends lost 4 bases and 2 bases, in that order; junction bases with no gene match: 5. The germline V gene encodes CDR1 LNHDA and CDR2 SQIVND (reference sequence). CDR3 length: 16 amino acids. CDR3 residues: CASSRGTSAAYNEQFF. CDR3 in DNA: TGTGCCAGTAGTAGAGGGACTAGCGCGGCCTACAATGAGCAGTTCTTC.

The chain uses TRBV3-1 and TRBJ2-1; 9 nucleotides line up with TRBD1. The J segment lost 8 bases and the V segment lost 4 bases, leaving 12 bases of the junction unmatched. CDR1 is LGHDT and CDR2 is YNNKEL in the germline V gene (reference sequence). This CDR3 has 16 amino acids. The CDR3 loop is CASSRSSHRGRDEQFF. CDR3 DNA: TGTGCCAGCAGCCGAAGTTCACACAGGGGGCGGGATGAGCAGTTCTTC.

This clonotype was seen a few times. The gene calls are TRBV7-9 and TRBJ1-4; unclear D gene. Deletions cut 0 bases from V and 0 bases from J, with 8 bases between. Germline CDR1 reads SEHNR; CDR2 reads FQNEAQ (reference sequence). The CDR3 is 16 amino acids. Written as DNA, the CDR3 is TGTGCCAGCAGCTTAGCGCTAACAGCAACTAATGAAAAACTGTTTTTT. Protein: CASSLALTATNEKLFF.

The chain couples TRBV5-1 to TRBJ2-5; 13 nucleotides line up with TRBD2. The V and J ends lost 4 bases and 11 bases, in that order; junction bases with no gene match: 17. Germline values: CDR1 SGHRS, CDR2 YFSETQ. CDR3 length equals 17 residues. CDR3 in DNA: TGCGCCAGCAGCGTGGCCCGGACTAGCGGGGGTGATCATGAGCAGTACTTC. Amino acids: CASSVARTSGGDHEQYF.

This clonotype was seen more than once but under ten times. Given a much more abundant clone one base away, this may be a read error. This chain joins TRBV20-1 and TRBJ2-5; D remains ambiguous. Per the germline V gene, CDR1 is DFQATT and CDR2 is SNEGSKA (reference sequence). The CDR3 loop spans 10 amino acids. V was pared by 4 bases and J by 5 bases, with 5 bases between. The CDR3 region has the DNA TGCAGTGCTACCCGGGAGACCCAGTACTTC. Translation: CSATRETQYF.

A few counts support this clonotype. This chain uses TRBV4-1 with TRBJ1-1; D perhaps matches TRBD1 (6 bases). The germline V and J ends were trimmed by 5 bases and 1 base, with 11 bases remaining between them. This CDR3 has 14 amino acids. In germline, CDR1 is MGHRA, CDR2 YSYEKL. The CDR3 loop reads CASSDRFPNTEAFF. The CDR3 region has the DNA TGCGCCAGCAGCGACAGGTTCCCGAACACTGAAGCTTTCTTT.

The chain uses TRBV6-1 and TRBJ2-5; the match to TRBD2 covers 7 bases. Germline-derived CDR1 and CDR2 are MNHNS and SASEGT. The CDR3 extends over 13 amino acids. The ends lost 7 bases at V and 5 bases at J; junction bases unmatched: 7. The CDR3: CASNSGVYETQYF. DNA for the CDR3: TGTGCCAGCAACAGCGGGGTATACGAGACCCAGTACTTC.

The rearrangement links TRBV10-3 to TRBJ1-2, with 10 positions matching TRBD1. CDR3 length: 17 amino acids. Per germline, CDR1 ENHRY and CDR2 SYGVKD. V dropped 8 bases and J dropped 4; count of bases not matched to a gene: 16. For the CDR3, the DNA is TGTGCCATCGGCAGGACAGGGGGGCCCTCAGCTAGCTATGGCTACACCTTC. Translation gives CAIGRTGGPSASYGYTF.

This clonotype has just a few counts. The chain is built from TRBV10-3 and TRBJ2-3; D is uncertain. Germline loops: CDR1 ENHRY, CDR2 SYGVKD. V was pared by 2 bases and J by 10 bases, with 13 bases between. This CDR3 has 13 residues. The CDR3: CAISEVEGFPQYF. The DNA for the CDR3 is TGTGCCATCAGTGAGGTAGAAGGTTTTCCGCAGTATTTT.

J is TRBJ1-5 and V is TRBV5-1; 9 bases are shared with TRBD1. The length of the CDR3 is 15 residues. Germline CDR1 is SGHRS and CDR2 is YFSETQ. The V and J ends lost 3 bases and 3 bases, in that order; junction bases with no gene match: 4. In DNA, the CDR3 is TGCGCCAGCAGCTCCGGGACAGGGTTCAATCAGCCCCAGCATTTT. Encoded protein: CASSSGTGFNQPQHF.